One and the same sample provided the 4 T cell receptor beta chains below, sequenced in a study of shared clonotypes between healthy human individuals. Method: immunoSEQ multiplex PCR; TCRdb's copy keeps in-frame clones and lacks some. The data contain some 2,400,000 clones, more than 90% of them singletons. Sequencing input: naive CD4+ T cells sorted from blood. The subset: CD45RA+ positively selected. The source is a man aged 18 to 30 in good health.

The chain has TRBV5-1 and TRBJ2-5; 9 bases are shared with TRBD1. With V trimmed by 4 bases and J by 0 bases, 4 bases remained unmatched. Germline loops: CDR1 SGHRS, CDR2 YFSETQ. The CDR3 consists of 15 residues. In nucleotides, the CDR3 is TGCGCCAGCAGCGCGGGACAGGGCGACCAAGAGACCCAGTACTTC. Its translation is CASSAGQGDQETQYF.

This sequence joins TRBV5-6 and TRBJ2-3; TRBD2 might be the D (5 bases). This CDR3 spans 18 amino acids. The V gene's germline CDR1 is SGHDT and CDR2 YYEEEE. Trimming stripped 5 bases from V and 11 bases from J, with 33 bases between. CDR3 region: CASRRLAGANTRVRGQYF. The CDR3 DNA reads TGTGCCAGCAGAAGGTTGGCCGGAGCTAACACTAGGGTAAGAGGGCAGTATTTT.

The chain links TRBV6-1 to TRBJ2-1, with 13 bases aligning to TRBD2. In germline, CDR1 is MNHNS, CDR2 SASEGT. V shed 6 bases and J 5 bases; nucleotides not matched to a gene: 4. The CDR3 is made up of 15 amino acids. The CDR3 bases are TGTGCCAGCAGATCGGGGACTAGCGGGGACAATGAGCAGTTCTTC. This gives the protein CASRSGTSGDNEQFF.

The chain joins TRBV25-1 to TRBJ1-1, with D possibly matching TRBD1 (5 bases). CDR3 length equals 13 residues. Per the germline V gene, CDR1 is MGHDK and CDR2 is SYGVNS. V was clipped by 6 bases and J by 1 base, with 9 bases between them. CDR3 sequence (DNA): TGTGCCAGCAGCCAACAGGCGAACACTGAAGCTTTCTTT. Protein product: CASSQQANTEAFF.